This T cell receptor beta chain derives from a study of OX40 agonist ivuxolimab in advanced cancers. Background on the study: Having had anti-PD-1, anti-PD-L1 or anti-CTLA-4 therapy before was allowed, and roughly 38% had some. Study-wide findings and caveats: At 0.1 to 3.0 mg/kg and by week 6, CD4+ and CD8+ T cells in the blood had expanded clonally.

Assay: immunoSEQ multiplex PCR; the TCRdb copy retains only in-frame clones and omits some. The data hold about 27,000 clones, with about nine tenths observed a single time. V lost 4 bases, J lost 1 base, and 11 bases lay in between. CDR3 length: 14 residues. CDR1 MNHNS and CDR2 SASEGT come from the germline V gene. Patients were ineligible given autoimmune disease history or systemic immunosuppression. A note on this clone: The antigen is unknown.

Source: CD4+ or CD8+ T cells sorted from blood, taken in a trial of the OX40 agonist ivuxolimab. This receptor was taken from an adult with an advanced solid tumor such as melanoma, head and neck, liver or kidney cancer. The V gene is TRBV6-1, the J gene TRBJ2-7; D might be TRBD2 (6 bases). CDR3 in DNA: TGTGCCAGCAGTGTGGGAGGCCCATCCTACGAGCAGTACTTC. Amino acid sequence: CASSVGGPSYEQYF.